This is a list of T cell receptor beta chains from one sample in a study of cytomegalovirus exposure and HLA in healthy donors. The data were produced by immunoSEQ multiplex PCR, yet TCRdb's version contains in-frame clones alone and is incomplete. The table shows around 64,000 clones, with about 85% occurring only once. The material sequenced was PBMCs. Receptors originate from a female donor in good health and CMV-seronegative. CDR3s include the opening cysteine and the closing phenylalanine or tryptophan. The D gene is left open where the match is weak. Clone size is not always given. Where it is, it says once, few, many or a class for expanded clones.

D	size	J	V	CDR3	DNA
TRBD2	.	TRBJ2-1	TRBV6-1	CASIRLAGVGREQFF	TGTGCCAGCATTAGACTAGCGGGAGTGGGTCGTGAGCAGTTCTTC
.	.	TRBJ1-1	TRBV5-1	CASSLVVGRDTEAFF	TGCGCCAGCAGCTTGGTTGTAGGGAGGGACACTGAAGCTTTCTTT
TRBD2	.	TRBJ2-7	TRBV6-5	CASSPREESYEQYF	TGTGCCAGCTCACCCCGGGAGGAGTCCTACGAGCAGTACTTC
.	.	TRBJ2-1	TRBV5-4	CASSRDPGNEQFF	TGTGCCAGCAGCCGGGATCCGGGGAATGAGCAGTTCTTC
TRBD1	.	TRBJ1-1	TRBV6-6	CASSYPQGARDTEAFF	TGTGCCAGCAGTTACCCACAGGGGGCGAGGGACACTGAAGCTTTCTTT
.	.	TRBJ2-5	TRBV28	CASSSGQQETQYF	TGTGCCAGCAGTTCGGGTCAGCAAGAGACCCAGTACTTC
TRBD2	.	TRBJ2-1	TRBV6-4	CASSDFPSGSNVWDGLEQFF	TGTGCCAGCAGTGACTTCCCTAGCGGGAGCAATGTCTGGGACGGATTGGAGCAGTTCTTC
.	.	TRBJ1-3	TRBV28	CASSFQGLGNTIYF	TGTGCCAGCAGTTTCCAGGGACTTGGAAACACCATATATTTT
.	once	TRBJ2-1	TRBV13	CASGGSSYNEQFF	TGTGCCAGCGGGGGGAGCTCCTACAATGAGCAGTTCTTC
TRBD1	.	TRBJ2-5	TRBV13	CASSLPTGEEETQYF	TGTGCCAGCAGCCTCCCGACAGGGGAGGAGGAGACCCAGTACTTC
TRBD2	.	TRBJ2-1	TRBV6-5	CASSYSTGTSGRQFF	TGTGCCAGCAGTTACTCTACCGGGACTAGCGGGAGGCAGTTCTTC
.	.	TRBJ1-2	TRBV19	CASSMNARSSYGYIF	TGTGCCAGTAGTATGAATGCGCGGTCCAGCTATGGCTACATCTTC
TRBD2	few	TRBJ2-4	TRBV5-1	CASSRGEQVLLAKNIQYF	TGCGCCAGCAGTCGGGGGGAACAGGTACTTCTAGCCAAAAACATTCAGTACTTC
TRBD2	.	TRBJ2-1	TRBV5-1	CAEGGTFDEQFF	TGCGCCGAGGGAGGGACTTTCGATGAGCAGTTCTTC
.	.	TRBJ1-2	TRBV6-1	CASSVNAGYGYTF	TGTGCCAGCAGCGTCAATGCAGGGTATGGCTACACCTTC
TRBD1	.	TRBJ1-2	TRBV5-1	CASSLGDSLYGYTF	TGCGCCAGCAGCTTGGGGGACAGCTTGTATGGCTACACCTTC
.	.	TRBJ1-1	TRBV5-1	CASSQEGAEAFF	TGCGCCAGCAGTCAAGAGGGCGCTGAAGCTTTCTTT
TRBD2	.	TRBJ2-2	TRBV7-9	CASSPTSGRLSGELFF	TGTGCCAGCAGCCCGACTAGCGGGAGGTTGAGCGGGGAGCTGTTTTTT
TRBD1	.	TRBJ1-1	TRBV12-5	CASRGGTVNTEAFF	TGTGCTAGCCGAGGGGGGACAGTGAACACTGAAGCTTTCTTT
TRBD1	.	TRBJ2-2	TRBV2	CASSGQGDTGELFF	TGTGCCAGCAGTGGACAGGGAGACACCGGGGAGCTGTTTTTT
.	.	TRBJ2-7	TRBV28	CASSSLRPPYSYEQYF	TGTGCCAGCAGTTCTCTCCGCCCGCCCTACTCCTACGAGCAGTACTTC
TRBD1	once	TRBJ2-3	TRBV2	CASSELGTGSTDTQYF	TGTGCCAGCAGTGAATTAGGGACAGGGAGCACAGATACGCAGTATTTT
TRBD2	once	TRBJ2-4	TRBV7-8	CASSLGIAGGTKNSQYF	TGTGCCAGCAGCTTAGGTATAGCGGGAGGAACCAAAAACAGTCAGTACTTC
TRBD1	.	TRBJ2-1	TRBV28	CASSFGVNRGSYNEQFF	TGTGCCAGCAGTTTTGGCGTTAACAGGGGCTCCTACAATGAGCAGTTCTTC
TRBD1	.	TRBJ1-5	TRBV19	CASARGLSQPQHF	TGTGCCAGTGCCAGGGGGCTGAGTCAGCCCCAGCATTTT
.	.	TRBJ1-2	TRBV7-2	CASSLAEQGNIGYTF	TGTGCCAGCAGCTTAGCGGAACAGGGAAATATCGGCTACACCTTC